A single sample is the source of the 5 T cell receptor beta chains below, sequenced in a study of cytomegalovirus exposure and HLA in healthy donors. Vbeta (60) and Jbeta (13) primers were used in the PCR. Data came from immunoSEQ multiplex PCR; TCRdb stores just in-frame clones and leaves some out. The sample includes approximately 110,000 clones, 65% to 80% of them seen just once. The sequencing input was PBMCs. The receptors originated from a human donor in good health.

J is TRBJ2-6 and V is TRBV11-2; D perhaps matches TRBD1 (6 bases). This CDR3 has 17 amino acids. Germline lookup yields CDR1 SGHAT and CDR2 FQNNGV. The germline V and J ends were trimmed by 0 bases and 0 bases, with 9 bases remaining between them. The CDR3 DNA is TGTGCCAGCAGCTTAGATAACAGGGCCTCTGGGGCCAACGTCCTGACTTTC. Amino acids: CASSLDNRASGANVLTF.

The chain combines TRBV11-2 with TRBJ2-7, with TRBD1 as a possible D gene (5 bases). Trimming removed 1 base from V and 0 bases from J, with 13 bases in between. The CDR3 is 16 amino acids. Germline loops: CDR1 SGHAT, CDR2 FQNNGV. DNA for the CDR3: TGTGCCAGCAGCTTAGTTGACAGAATTAACTCCTACGAGCAGTACTTC. It is translated as CASSLVDRINSYEQYF. Supplemented by reference TRBV11-2 and TRBJ2-7, the full variable domain reads EAGVAQSPRYKIIEKRQSVAFWCNPISGHATLYWYQQILGQGPKLLIQFQNNGVVDDSQLPKDRFSAERLKGVDSTLKIQPAKLEDSAVYLCASSLVDRINSYEQYFGPGTRLTVT.

CDR3 amino acids: CASSLIIAGGLPNEQFF. CDR3 bases: TGCGCCAGCAGCTTGATAATTGCGGGAGGGCTCCCTAATGAGCAGTTCTTC. V gene TRBV5-1 combines with J gene TRBJ2-1, with 9 bases lining up with TRBD2. J lost 7 bases, V lost 1 base, and 12 bases had no gene match. The CDR3 spans 17 residues. From germline, CDR1 is SGHRS and CDR2 YFSETQ.

The V call is TRBV21-1, the J call TRBJ2-5; the table's D call, TRBD2, has no DNA check behind it. TRBV21-1 counts as a pseudogene. The CDR3 length is 15 residues. The CDR3 DNA reads as TGTGCCAGCACCCCGACCGGGACTCGCCAAGAGACCCAGTACTTC. Residues: CASTPTGTRQETQYF.

V is TRBV5-1 and J is TRBJ2-7; 7 bases are shared with TRBD1. Germline CDR1 reads SGHRS; CDR2 reads YFSETQ. CDR3 length: 16 residues. With V trimmed by 0 bases and J by 0 bases, 6 bases remained unmatched. Here the CDR3 reads CASSLEPGQSSYEQYF. Here the CDR3 DNA reads TGCGCCAGCAGCTTGGAACCGGGACAGAGCTCCTACGAGCAGTACTTC.